This passage covers 10 T cell receptor beta chains from one sample sequenced in a study of CD8 T cells in Susac syndrome. After extraction with the RNeasy kit, roughly 0.45 to 1 ug of the RNA was reverse transcribed using random hexamers. Using its own MiXCR run on the immunoSEQ multiplex PCR reads, TCRdb lists one record per CDR3 protein. The data show around 140,000 distinct CDR3 sequences, with roughly 80% seen just once and roughly 0.5% held by the top ten. Sequenced material: CD8+ T cells from PBMCs. These receptors all come from a human donor with multiple sclerosis.

This sequence joins TRBV7-9 and TRBJ1-1; unclear D gene. Looked up from germline, CDR1 is SEHNR and CDR2 is FQNEAQ (reference sequence). The CDR3 contains 17 residues. V lost 5 bases to trimming and J lost 7 bases, with 26 bases between them. The CDR3 sequence: CASSDQNQATGNVEAFF. CDR3 DNA sequence: TGTGCCAGCAGCGATCAAAACCAAGCCACGGGGAACGTTGAAGCTTTCTTT.

Details on this clonotype: Mismatch with germline at one junction end may stem from a read error. CDR3 region: CASSYYRPTGTNVLTF. The CDR3 nucleotides are TGTGCCAGCAGTTACTACCGCCCCACTGGGACCAACGTCCTGACTTTC. The chain couples TRBV10-3 to TRBJ2-6; D gene unclear. In germline, CDR1 is ENHRY, CDR2 SYGVKD. CDR3 size: 16 residues.

V usage is TRBV29-1 and J usage is TRBJ2-7; D might be TRBD1 (6 bases). The CDR3 has 13 residues. Germline CDR1 is SQVTM and CDR2 is ANQGSEA. The V end lost 7 bases, the J end lost 0 bases, and 13 bases lay between the germline ends. CDR3 DNA sequence: TGCAGCGCCGTCCGGGACAACTCCTACGAGCAGTACTTC. Amino acid sequence: CSAVRDNSYEQYF.

The chain combines TRBV2 with TRBJ2-3; unclear D gene. Trimming removed 5 bases from V and 0 bases from J, with 15 bases in between. The CDR3 is made up of 16 amino acids. Per the germline V gene, CDR1 is SNHLY and CDR2 is FYNNEI. CDR3 protein: CASSTPGSSSTDTQYF. Written as DNA, the CDR3 is TGTGCCAGCAGTACCCCGGGCAGCTCTAGCACAGATACGCAGTATTTT.

The table lists this clonotype with a few counts. The junction departs from germline at one end; a sequencing error may be responsible. This sequence joins TRBV13 and TRBJ1-1, with D perhaps TRBD1 (5 bases). The CDR3 has 16 residues. Germline CDR1 reads PRHDT; CDR2 reads FYEKMQ (reference sequence). CDR3 sequence reads: CARSSPLGPADTEAFF. In DNA, the CDR3 is TGTGCCAGAAGCTCCCCCCTGGGACCGGCGGACACTGAAGCTTTCTTT.

This rearrangement joins TRBV11-2 to TRBJ2-3; no clear D gene. V was shortened by 5 bases and J by 2 bases, with 5 bases between the two germline ends. Per germline, CDR1 SGHAT and CDR2 FQNNGV. This CDR3 is built from 12 residues. CDR3 sequence reads: CASSPTTDTQYF. DNA of the CDR3: TGTGCCAGCAGCCCCACCACAGATACGCAGTATTTT.

The J gene is TRBJ1-1, the V gene TRBV13; a weak D match, TRBD1 (6 bases). The CDR3 is 16 residues long. Germline-derived CDR1 and CDR2 are PRHDT and FYEKMQ (reference sequence). V lost 5 bases and J lost 0, with 16 bases in between. The CDR3 region is CASSVQGSRVNTEAFF. CDR3 in DNA: TGTGCCAGCAGCGTACAGGGTTCCCGGGTGAACACTGAAGCTTTCTTT.

The chain joins TRBV7-9 to TRBJ1-4; possibly TRBD1 for D (6 bases). The CDR3 is 10 amino acids. Germline-derived CDR1 and CDR2 are SEHNR and FQNEAQ (reference sequence). The DNA of the CDR3 is TGTGTAGGGGGAAGTGAAAAACTGTTTTTT. Translation gives CVGGSEKLFF. Full variable domain (remainder filled in from reference TRBV7-9 and TRBJ1-4): DTGVSQNPRHKITKRGQNVTFRCDPISEHNRLYWYRQTLGQGPEFLTYFQNEAQLEKSRLLSDRFSAERPKGSFSTLEIQRTEQGDSAMYLCVGGSEKLFFGSGTQLSVL.

The rearrangement uses TRBV7-6 and TRBJ1-1; 10 nucleotides match TRBD1. V shed 4 bases, J shed 6 bases, and the junction held 8 bases outside the gene matches. The length of the CDR3 is 15 residues. Germline V CDR1 and CDR2: SGHVS, FNYEAQ. CDR3 DNA: TGTGCCAGCAGCTCTTCCGAGACAGGGGGCTCTGAAGCTTTCTTT. Protein: CASSSSETGGSEAFF.

The chain is built from TRBV13 and TRBJ2-3; TRBD2 matches at 7 bases. CDR3 length: 14 amino acids. V lost 5 bases, J lost 2 bases, and 4 bases stayed unmatched. CDR1 is PRHDT and CDR2 is FYEKMQ in the germline V gene (reference sequence). CDR3 sequence: CASSAGGSTDTQYF. CDR3 bases: TGTGCCAGCAGCGCCGGGGGGTCCACAGATACGCAGTATTTT.